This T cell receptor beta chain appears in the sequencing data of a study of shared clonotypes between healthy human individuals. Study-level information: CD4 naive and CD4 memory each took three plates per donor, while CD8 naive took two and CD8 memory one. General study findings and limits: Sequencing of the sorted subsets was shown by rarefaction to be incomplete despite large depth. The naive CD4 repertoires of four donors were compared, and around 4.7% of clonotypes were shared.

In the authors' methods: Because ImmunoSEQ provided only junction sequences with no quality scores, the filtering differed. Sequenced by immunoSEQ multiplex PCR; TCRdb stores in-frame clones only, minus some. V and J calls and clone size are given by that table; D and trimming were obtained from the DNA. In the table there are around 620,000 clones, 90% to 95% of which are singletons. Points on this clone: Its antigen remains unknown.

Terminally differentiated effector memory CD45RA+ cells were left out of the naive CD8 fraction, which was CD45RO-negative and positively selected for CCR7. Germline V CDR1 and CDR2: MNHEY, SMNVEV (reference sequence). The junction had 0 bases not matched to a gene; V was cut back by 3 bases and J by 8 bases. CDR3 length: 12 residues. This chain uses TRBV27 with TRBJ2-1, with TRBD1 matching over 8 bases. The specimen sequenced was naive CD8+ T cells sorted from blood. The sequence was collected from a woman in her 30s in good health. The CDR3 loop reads CASSFRGHEQFF. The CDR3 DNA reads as TGTGCCAGCAGTTTCAGGGGGCATGAGCAGTTCTTC.